A single sample is the source of the 23 T cell receptor beta chains below, sequenced in a study of PD-1 blockade in mismatch repair-deficient tumors. Profiling relied on immunoSEQ multiplex PCR, and the TCRdb table lists in-frame clones only, not all of them. Of tens of thousands of clones listed, approximately 88% were seen once; the top ten hold just under 3%. Sequenced here: PBMCs, sampled before pembrolizumab treatment. These TCRs come from an adult with mismatch repair-deficient cancer.

The rearrangement joins TRBV11-3 to TRBJ2-1, with 8 nucleotides matching TRBD1. CDR1 SGHNT and CDR2 YENEEA come from the germline V gene. V shed 4 bases and J 5 bases; nucleotides not matched to a gene: 7. The CDR3 runs 15 residues. CDR3 protein: CASSSRRGPDNEQFF. The CDR3 coding sequence is TGTGCCAGCAGCTCCCGCAGGGGGCCCGACAATGAGCAGTTCTTC.

The chain couples TRBV7-4 to TRBJ1-4, with D maybe TRBD1 (6 bases). Germline-derived CDR1 and CDR2 are SGHVT and SQSDAQ. The CDR3 loop spans 16 amino acids. Trimming took off 5 bases at V and 3 bases at J, with 16 bases between the two ends. CDR3 sequence: CASSPMSRGSNEKLFF. CDR3 DNA: TGTGCCAGCAGCCCTATGAGCAGGGGTTCTAATGAAAAACTGTTTTTT.

This clone has a single count. This chain joins TRBV20-1 and TRBJ2-7, with D possibly TRBD1 on 5 matching bases. V lost 5 bases and J 4 bases, leaving 9 bases between the germline ends. Germline values: CDR1 DFQATT, CDR2 SNEGSKA (reference sequence). The CDR3 covers 11 residues. In DNA, the CDR3 is TGCAGTGCTCTCCAGGGATACGAGCAGTACTTC. The encoded protein is CSALQGYEQYF.

This chain uses TRBV9 with TRBJ2-5; 16 bases are a match to TRBD2. Germline-derived CDR1 and CDR2 are SGDLS and YYNGEE. Losses at the gene ends were 4 bases for V and 4 bases for J; bases not matched to a gene: 10. The CDR3 spans 18 residues. In DNA, the CDR3 is TGTGCCAGCAGCTTCGGGACTAGCGGGAGGGTGGGAGGAGAGACCCAGTACTTC. It is translated as CASSFGTSGRVGGETQYF.

J is TRBJ1-1 and V is TRBV18, with D uncertain. V was pared by 2 bases and J by 4 bases, with 11 bases between. The CDR3 has 14 amino acids. CDR1 is KGHSH and CDR2 is LQKENI in the germline V gene. The CDR3 sequence: CASSPEYTATEAFF. The CDR3 DNA follows: TGTGCCAGCTCACCAGAGTATACCGCCACTGAAGCTTTCTTT.

This chain connects TRBV6-6 to TRBJ1-2, with 7 positions matching TRBD1. The trim removed 5 bases at V and 4 bases at J, leaving 10 bases unmatched. The CDR3 consists of 15 residues. CDR1 and CDR2 (germline): MNHNY, SVGAGI (reference sequence). CDR3 bases: TGTGCCAGCAGTGGACACAGGGGACTGGTCTATGGCTACACCTTC. Residues: CASSGHRGLVYGYTF.

This clone came up once. V is TRBV5-1 and J is TRBJ2-1, with TRBD2 identical over 7 bases. Germline V gene data show CDR1 as SGHRS and CDR2 as YFSETQ. With V trimmed by 4 bases and J by 3 bases, 16 bases remained unmatched. The CDR3 runs to 18 residues. CDR3 sequence: CASSLETGRPYYYNEQFF. The CDR3 DNA is TGCGCCAGCAGCCTAGAGACCGGGAGGCCTTACTACTACAATGAGCAGTTCTTC. The whole variable domain, filled in from reference TRBV5-1 and TRBJ2-1, reads KAGVTQTPRYLIKTRGQQVTLSCSPISGHRSVSWYQQTPGQGLQFLFEYFSETQRNKGNFPGRFSGRQFSNSRSEMNVSTLELGDSALYLCASSLETGRPYYYNEQFFGPGTRLTVL.

The rearrangement uses TRBV7-8 and TRBJ2-6, with D perhaps matching TRBD2 (5 bases). Trimming removed 5 bases at V and 3 bases at J, with 11 bases between. CDR1 is SGHVS and CDR2 is FQNEAQ in the germline V gene. CDR3 length: 15 residues. The CDR3 nucleotides are TGTGCCAGCAGCCAAAGGACTGGTGGGGCCAACGTCCTGACTTTC. Its protein is CASSQRTGGANVLTF. Full variable domain (rest looked up from reference TRBV7-8 and TRBJ2-6): GAGVSQSPRYKVAKRGQDVALRCDPISGHVSLFWYQQALGQGPEFLTYFQNEAQLDKSGLPSDRFFAERPEGSVSTLKIQRTQQEDSAVYLCASSQRTGGANVLTFGAGSRLTVL.

The rearrangement uses TRBV19 and TRBJ2-1, with 11 nucleotides matching TRBD1. Trimming cost V 7 bases and J 4 bases; bases outside gene matches: 6. This CDR3 has 15 amino acids. Germline values: CDR1 LNHDA, CDR2 SQIVND (reference sequence). The CDR3 is CASTRTGGGYNEQFF. The CDR3, as DNA: TGTGCCAGTACCCGGACAGGGGGCGGGTACAATGAGCAGTTCTTC.

In DNA, the CDR3 is TGTGCCAGCTCACCACCGGGGCGCGTGGAAAACACCATATATTTT. Residues: CASSPPGRVENTIYF. This chain links TRBV18 with TRBJ1-3, with D perhaps matching TRBD1 (5 bases). This CDR3 is built from 15 residues. With 0 bases removed from V and 6 bases from J, the gap between germline ends came to 12 bases. Germline lookup yields CDR1 KGHSH and CDR2 LQKENI.

This clone was detected only once. This chain uses TRBV28 with TRBJ1-1; TRBD1 is a possible D gene (5 bases). The CDR3 spans 16 residues. Trimming shortened V by 1 base and J by 1 base, and 13 bases separated the two germline ends. CDR1 and CDR2 from the germline V gene are MDHEN and SYDVKM. The CDR3 sequence is CASSLLPGSGNTEAFF. The CDR3 nucleotides read TGTGCCAGCAGTTTATTACCAGGGTCGGGGAACACTGAAGCTTTCTTT. Full variable domain (remainder filled in from reference TRBV28 and TRBJ1-1): DVKVTQSSRYLVKRTGEKVFLECVQDMDHENMFWYRQDPGLGLRLIYFSYDVKMKEKGDIPEGYSVSREKKERFSLILESASTNQTSMYLCASSLLPGSGNTEAFFGQGTRLTVV.

The rearrangement joins TRBV6-1 to TRBJ2-2, with TRBD1 as a possible D gene (6 bases). The CDR3 extends over 12 amino acids. Germline V CDR1 and CDR2: MNHNS, SASEGT. Trimming took 8 bases from V and 5 from J, leaving 9 bases between them. The DNA of the CDR3 is TGTGCCAGCCGTACAGGGACCGGGGAGCTGTTTTTT. Translation gives CASRTGTGELFF.

The V gene is TRBV7-8, the J gene TRBJ2-7; 8 bases match TRBD2. J lost 3 bases, V lost 5 bases, and 9 bases had no gene match. CDR3 length: 15 amino acids. Germline V gives CDR1 SGHVS, CDR2 FQNEAQ. CDR3 in amino acids: CASSAGGGRNYEQYF. CDR3 nucleotide sequence: TGTGCCAGCAGCGCGGGGGGCGGGAGAAACTACGAGCAGTACTTC.

Points on this clone: The conserved closing phenylalanine or tryptophan is absent in this CDR3, likely reflecting a read error. The DNA is left out, because the CDR3 cannot be placed on it with certainty; the CDR3 is given as TCRdb lists it. The rearrangement joins TRBV28 to TRBJ2-7; the table's D call, TRBD1, was not checked against the DNA. Germline V gene lookup returns CDR1 MDHEN and CDR2 SYDVKM. 12 amino acids form the CDR3, both terminal residues included. The CDR3 reads CASSSAGTNPII.

The chain employs TRBV27 and TRBJ2-7; unclear D gene. V lost 6 bases, J lost 3 bases, and 15 bases lay in between. The length of the CDR3 is 14 residues. CDR1 is MNHEY, CDR2 SMNVEV, per germline (reference sequence). The CDR3 DNA sequence: TGTGCCAGCAGAGACGGCGGCGGTGGCTACGAGCAGTACTTC. Translating gives CASRDGGGGYEQYF.

The rearrangement links TRBV19 to TRBJ2-6, with D possibly TRBD1 on 5 matching bases. There are 16 residues in the CDR3. V was trimmed by 3 bases and J by 0 bases, leaving 9 bases between them. Germline loops: CDR1 LNHDA, CDR2 SQIVND (reference sequence). The CDR3 loop is CASSIPGNSGANVLTF. CDR3 in DNA: TGTGCCAGTAGTATCCCAGGGAACTCTGGGGCCAACGTCCTGACTTTC.

The genes are TRBV28 and TRBJ1-4; no clear D gene. CDR1 is MDHEN and CDR2 is SYDVKM in the germline V gene. CDR3 length: 14 residues. V dropped 6 bases and J dropped 3 bases, with 11 bases sitting between them. Written as DNA, the CDR3 is TGTGCCAGCAGGGCCGGCGGGGCTAATGAAAAACTGTTTTTT. This translates into CASRAGGANEKLFF.

The chain joins TRBV5-1 to TRBJ1-4; D remains ambiguous. CDR1 SGHRS and CDR2 YFSETQ come from the germline V gene. Trimming removed 1 base from V and 4 bases from J, with 8 bases in between. The CDR3 loop spans 14 amino acids. For the CDR3, the DNA is TGCGCCAGCAGCTTGAACACCGTTAATGAAAAACTGTTTTTT. Protein: CASSLNTVNEKLFF.

V gene TRBV27 combines with J gene TRBJ2-7, with TRBD2 as a possible D gene (5 bases). Germline values: CDR1 MNHEY, CDR2 SMNVEV (reference sequence). Trimming removed 5 bases at V and 0 bases at J, with 17 bases between. This CDR3 is built from 16 residues. In DNA form, the CDR3 reads TGTGCCAGCAGTCCCTCCAGTAGCGCCATCTCCTACGAGCAGTACTTC. Its translation is CASSPSSSAISYEQYF.

This clone is large (0.1 to 1%) within its sample. This rearrangement joins TRBV28 to TRBJ2-7; TRBD1 aligns across 7 bases. Germline V gives CDR1 MDHEN, CDR2 SYDVKM. The CDR3 covers 13 residues. The J segment lost 3 bases and the V segment lost 7 bases, leaving 6 bases of the junction unmatched. The CDR3 reads CASKVTGRYEQYF. The CDR3 region has the DNA TGTGCCAGCAAAGTGACAGGGCGCTACGAGCAGTACTTC.

This chain connects TRBV19 to TRBJ2-1, with D tentatively TRBD2 (5 bases). Trimming cost V 3 bases and J 0 bases, with 15 bases left between them. Germline lookup yields CDR1 LNHDA and CDR2 SQIVND (reference sequence). The CDR3 length is 17 residues. Written as DNA, the CDR3 is TGTGCCAGTAGTATTGTGGGCGGGCTAGCCTCCTACAATGAGCAGTTCTTC. Protein product: CASSIVGGLASYNEQFF.

A few counts support this clone. The chain has TRBV27 and TRBJ2-7, with 7 bases identical to TRBD2. The CDR3 covers 12 residues. Germline CDR1 reads MNHEY; CDR2 reads SMNVEV (reference sequence). J gave up 6 bases and V 6 bases, and 5 bases lay outside the gene matches. The CDR3 sequence: CASRGGTTEQYF. In DNA form, the CDR3 reads TGTGCCAGCAGGGGAGGGACTACCGAGCAGTACTTC.

V gene TRBV28 combines with J gene TRBJ1-2; D ambiguous. This CDR3 contains 15 residues. Germline V lookup: CDR1 MDHEN, CDR2 SYDVKM. Trimming removed 5 bases at V and 4 bases at J, with 17 bases between. CDR3 protein: CASSLVGGGIYGYTF. In nucleotides, the CDR3 is TGTGCCAGCAGTCTTGTCGGTGGAGGAATCTATGGCTACACCTTC.